This T cell receptor beta chain was captured by sequencing in a study of T cells in Graves' hyperthyroidism and ophthalmopathy. The investigators amplified TCR beta CDR3 regions from RNA transcripts. An initial round of RT-PCR targeting the TCR CDR3 relied on the HTBI primer set. MiXCR, run by TCRdb on the multiplex PCR reads, gives a single entry per CDR3 protein. The sample includes around 350,000 distinct CDR3 sequences, around 15% of them seen just once. Ophthalmopathy patients had Clinical Activity Score at least 3, NOSPECS grade at least 4, duration under 3 months. The sample comprised blood. This TCR was sampled from a woman in her fifties or sixties with Graves' ophthalmopathy.

The CDR3 nucleotides read TGTGCCTGGACCCCCGGCGGAAACTACAATGAGCAGTTCTTC. This sequence encodes CAWTPGGNYNEQFF. The chain employs TRBV30 and TRBJ2-1; D unresolved. Germline V gives CDR1 GTSNPN, CDR2 SVGIG (reference sequence). Trimming pared 4 bases from V and 3 bases from J, leaving 13 bases between. CDR3 size: 14 residues.